The 30 T cell receptor beta chains below all came from one sample that was sequenced in a study of blood T cell repertoires in COVID-19. Sequencing was performed with immunoSEQ multiplex PCR; in TCRdb, only in-frame clones are kept and a portion is missing. The sample consists of hundreds of thousands of clones, more than 75% of them appearing once. Sequencing was carried out using PBMCs or T cells enriched from blood (not recorded which). These receptors originate from a woman aged 50 to 65 who had recovered from COVID-19.

The chain uses TRBV4-2 and TRBJ1-4, with TRBD1 matching 7 bases. Per germline, CDR1 LGHNA and CDR2 YNFKEQ. V was clipped by 1 base and J by 8 bases; unmatched bases: 7. The CDR3 loop spans 15 amino acids. The CDR3 spells CASSQARQGDEKLFF. DNA for the CDR3: TGTGCCAGCAGCCAAGCCCGTCAGGGGGACGAAAAACTGTTTTTT.

The rearrangement uses TRBV28 and TRBJ1-6, with D possibly being TRBD1 (5 bases). Germline CDR1 MDHEN, CDR2 SYDVKM. CDR3 length equals 14 residues. V was shortened by 6 bases and J by 8 bases, with 14 bases between the two germline ends. The CDR3 reads CASSPTGSDSPLHF. DNA for the CDR3: TGTGCCAGCAGCCCCACAGGTTCCGATTCACCCCTCCACTTT.

This chain joins TRBV2 and TRBJ2-3; 10 bases map to TRBD2. CDR1 and CDR2 (germline): SNHLY, FYNNEI. With 5 bases clipped from V and 4 bases from J, the junction kept 9 bases outside the gene matches. The CDR3 totals 16 residues. The CDR3 region has the DNA TGTGCCAGCAGTAAAGAGCGGGAGGGGGCAGCAGATACGCAGTATTTT. Translating gives CASSKEREGAADTQYF.

V usage is TRBV14 and J usage is TRBJ2-7, with TRBD2 matching 7 bases. Germline assignment: CDR1 SGHDN and CDR2 FVKESK. V lost 0 bases to trimming and J lost 7 bases; unmatched junction nucleotides: 15. The CDR3 sequence is 17 residues long. The CDR3 nucleotides are TGTGCCAGCAGCCAAGAGGGACTATCGTTCCGTTCGGGTGAGCAGTACTTC. Protein sequence: CASSQEGLSFRSGEQYF.

The chain recombines TRBV12-3 or TRBV12-4 with TRBJ1-5; no definite D call. This CDR3 region has 13 residues. V was shortened by 0 bases and J by 9 bases, with 9 bases between the two germline ends. Here the CDR3 DNA reads TGTGCCAGCAGTTTAGCAGACGGCGGGCCCCAGCATTTT. This gives the protein CASSLADGGPQHF.

This sequence joins TRBV4-1 and TRBJ2-1; D is possibly TRBD2 (5 bases). This CDR3 spans 15 amino acids. Trimming left V 5 bases short and J 7 bases short, with 18 bases between. Germline V CDR1 and CDR2: MGHRA, YSYEKL. The CDR3, as DNA: TGCGCCAGCAGCTCCCAGAGGGAACCTTGGAATGAGCAGTTCTTC. Translated: CASSSQREPWNEQFF.

The V and J genes are TRBV30 and TRBJ2-7, with 11 positions matching TRBD2. From germline, CDR1 is GTSNPN and CDR2 SVGIG (reference sequence). The trim removed 5 bases at V and 4 bases at J, leaving 13 bases unmatched. CDR3 length: 16 residues. Here the CDR3 DNA reads TGTGCCTGGGCCCACGGGGGCGGGACTAGCGGTTACGAGCAGTACTTC. Its translation is CAWAHGGGTSGYEQYF. The variable domain in full, with the rest retrieved from reference TRBV30 and TRBJ2-7, is SQTIHQWPATLVQPVGSPLSLECTVEGTSNPNLYWYRQAAGRGLQLLFYSVGIGQISSEVPQNLSASRPQDRQFILSSKKLLLSDSGFYLCAWAHGGGTSGYEQYFGPGTRLTVT.

The count of this clone is one. This chain's CDR3 is CASSFRGGEGGYGTAEAFF. The CDR3 coding sequence is TGTGCCAGCAGCTTCAGGGGTGGGGAGGGGGGATACGGAACGGCTGAAGCTTTCTTT. The chain is built from TRBV7-3 and TRBJ1-1; perhaps TRBD1 as D (6 bases). The ends were cut back, 3 bases at V and 6 bases at J, with 29 bases in the middle. This CDR3 is 19 amino acids long. Per germline, CDR1 SGHTA and CDR2 FQGTGA.

The rearrangement links TRBV3-1 (or the pseudogene TRBV3-2) to TRBJ2-5, with TRBD2 identical over 9 bases. After removal of 1 base from V and 5 bases from J, the junction contained 8 bases not matched to a gene. The CDR3 runs 16 residues. Germline assignment: CDR1 LGHDT and CDR2 YNNKEL (reference sequence). The CDR3 is CASSQGPGLARETQYF. CDR3 bases: TGTGCCAGCAGCCAAGGCCCTGGACTAGCGCGTGAGACCCAGTACTTC.

The chain employs TRBV7-3 and TRBJ2-1, with D possibly being TRBD2 (5 bases). V lost 3 bases and J lost 8, with 11 bases in between. The CDR3 is 13 amino acids. Germline loops: CDR1 SGHTA, CDR2 FQGTGA. The chain's CDR3 is CASSFSLEDEQFF. The CDR3, as DNA: TGTGCCAGCAGCTTTTCGTTGGAGGATGAGCAGTTCTTC.

The CDR3 DNA follows: TGTGCCAGCAGCTTGGAGAGAACAGATACGCAGTATTTT. Protein product: CASSLERTDTQYF. J is TRBJ2-3 and V is TRBV5-4; D ambiguous. CDR3 length: 13 residues. Looked up from germline, CDR1 is SGHNT and CDR2 is YYREEE (reference sequence). The V and J ends lost 0 bases and 3 bases respectively, with 5 bases between them.

V and J are TRBV7-2 and TRBJ2-7, with D unclear. The CDR3 runs 11 residues. Germline CDR1 and CDR2: SGHTA and FQGNSA. V lost 5 bases and J lost 3, with 5 bases in between. CDR3 loop: CASSLNYEQYF. The CDR3 nucleotides are TGTGCCAGCAGCCTTAACTACGAGCAGTACTTC.

The chain uses TRBV10-3 and TRBJ1-1, with D perhaps TRBD1 (5 bases). The germline V gene has CDR1 ENHRY and CDR2 SYGVKD. V was trimmed by 4 bases and J by 5 bases, leaving 8 bases between them. CDR3 length: 12 amino acids. The CDR3 DNA sequence: TGTGCCATCAGTGGGCCAGGGACTGAAGCTTTCTTT. Translating it yields CAISGPGTEAFF.

This chain joins TRBV15 and TRBJ2-5, with 11 bases lining up with TRBD2. J lost 5 bases, V lost 2 bases, and 1 base had no gene match. Germline CDR1 is LNHNV and CDR2 is YYDKDF (reference sequence). The CDR3 extends over 14 amino acids. As DNA, the CDR3 is TGTGCCACCAGCAGACGGACTAGCGGGGAGACCCAGTACTTC. Its translation: CATSRRTSGETQYF.

This sequence joins TRBV28 and TRBJ2-7; the D is unclear. The CDR3 sequence is 12 residues long. Trimming removed 2 bases at V and 4 bases at J, with 6 bases between. Germline V gene lookup returns CDR1 MDHEN and CDR2 SYDVKM. The CDR3 DNA reads as TGTGCCAGCAGTTTAAATCTATACGAGCAGTACTTC. Protein sequence: CASSLNLYEQYF.

The CDR3: CATKRQGIGNTIYF. The CDR3 region has the DNA TGTGCCACCAAGCGTCAGGGGATTGGAAACACCATATATTTT. The chain uses TRBV30 and TRBJ1-3; possibly TRBD1 for D (6 bases). Germline CDR1 reads GTSNPN; CDR2 reads SVGIG (reference sequence). V lost 8 bases to trimming and J lost 3 bases, with 17 bases between them. This CDR3 has 14 residues.

J is TRBJ1-2 and V is TRBV19; D is unresolved. Germline V gene data show CDR1 as LNHDA and CDR2 as SQIVND (reference sequence). V dropped 0 bases and J dropped 5 bases, with 7 bases sitting between them. The CDR3 runs to 13 residues. CDR3 nucleotide sequence: TGTGCCAGTAGTATAGAGCGACTGTATGGCTACACCTTC. Protein product: CASSIERLYGYTF. The full variable domain, completed using reference TRBV19 and TRBJ1-2, is DGGITQSPKYLFRKEGQNVTLSCEQNLNHDAMYWYRQDPGQGLRLIYYSQIVNDFQKGDIAEGYSVSREKKESFPLTVTSAQKNPTAFYLCASSIERLYGYTFGSGTRLTVV.

This chain joins TRBV30 and TRBJ2-1, with 10 bases that match TRBD2. CDR1 and CDR2 from the germline V gene are GTSNPN and SVGIG (reference sequence). The CDR3 is made up of 15 amino acids. V shed 0 bases, J shed 3 bases, and the junction held 2 bases outside the gene matches. CDR3 DNA sequence: TGTGCCTGGAGTGTACTAGCGGGGTTCTACAATGAGCAGTTCTTC. Its translation is CAWSVLAGFYNEQFF.

The gene calls are TRBV28 and TRBJ1-2, with 7 bases fitting TRBD1. V lost 0 bases and J lost 8; bases outside the gene matches: 9. The CDR3 is 15 amino acids. CDR1 is MDHEN, CDR2 SYDVKM, per germline. CDR3 bases: TGTGCCAGCAGTTTATGGCCCGGGGACAGCGGGGGCTACACCTTC. This codes for CASSLWPGDSGGYTF.

J is TRBJ1-2 and V is TRBV4-1; 9 bases align to TRBD1. V was clipped by 2 bases and J by 4 bases; unmatched bases: 5. CDR3 length: 15 amino acids. CDR1 and CDR2 (germline): MGHRA, YSYEKL. The CDR3 sequence: CASSQPRDRVYGYTF. DNA of the CDR3: TGCGCCAGCAGCCAACCCCGGGACAGGGTCTATGGCTACACCTTC.

The chain uses TRBV27 and TRBJ2-3; 9 positions agree with TRBD2. The V and J ends lost 6 bases and 7 bases, in that order; junction bases with no gene match: 11. The CDR3 is 15 residues long. Germline V CDR1 and CDR2: MNHEY, SMNVEV (reference sequence). The CDR3 DNA sequence: TGTGCCAGCAGCAGACTAGCGGAGAGCATATATACGCAGTATTTT. It encodes CASSRLAESIYTQYF.

The V gene is TRBV11-2, the J gene TRBJ1-4, with unresolved D. Germline values: CDR1 SGHAT, CDR2 FQNNGV. The ends were cut back, 1 base at V and 5 bases at J, with 11 bases in the middle. The CDR3 has 15 residues. The DNA of the CDR3 is TGTGCCAGCAGCTTAGTTGGGCGCGGGAATGAAAAACTGTTTTTT. Translation: CASSLVGRGNEKLFF.

V usage is TRBV11-2 and J usage is TRBJ2-2; 10 bases fit TRBD1. In germline, CDR1 is SGHAT, CDR2 FQNNGV. The CDR3 consists of 14 residues. J lost 7 bases, V lost 6 bases, and 5 bases had no gene match. This chain's CDR3 is CASRGDRGGGELFF. Written as DNA, the CDR3 is TGTGCCAGCAGGGGGGACAGGGGAGGCGGGGAGCTGTTTTTT.

This clone has just a few counts. The chain is built from TRBV25-1 and TRBJ1-1; TRBD1 is a possible D gene (6 bases). Germline lookup yields CDR1 MGHDK and CDR2 SYGVNS. V was pared by 3 bases and J by 0 bases, with 14 bases between. The CDR3 is made up of 16 amino acids. For the CDR3, the DNA is TGTGCCAGCAGTGAGGCAGGGGATGCATTGAACACTGAAGCTTTCTTT. As protein: CASSEAGDALNTEAFF.

This clone was counted a few times. This chain links TRBV7-9 with TRBJ1-4; D possibly corresponds to TRBD1 (5 bases). The V gene lost 3 bases and the J gene lost 0 bases, with 11 bases spanning the gap. The CDR3 contains 16 residues. Germline-derived CDR1 and CDR2 are SEHNR and FQNEAQ (reference sequence). CDR3 DNA sequence: TGTGCCAGCAGCTTTAGACAGACCGCAACTAATGAAAAACTGTTTTTT. Translating it yields CASSFRQTATNEKLFF.

CDR3 DNA sequence: TGTGCCAGCAGTTTGGCAGGGGCGGGCTATAATTCACCCCTCCACTTT. As protein: CASSLAGAGYNSPLHF. The chain is built from TRBV27 and TRBJ1-6; D perhaps matches TRBD1 (6 bases). Trimming left V 3 bases short and J 3 bases short, with 12 bases between. CDR3 length: 16 residues. CDR1 is MNHEY and CDR2 is SMNVEV in the germline V gene (reference sequence).

This chain joins TRBV10-2 and TRBJ2-1; 8 nucleotides line up with TRBD2. V gave up 6 bases and J gave up 0 bases; unmatched junction bases: 4. CDR1 is WSHSY and CDR2 is SAAADI in the germline V gene. The CDR3 loop spans 15 amino acids. The chain's CDR3 is CASSRAGGSYNEQFF. CDR3 DNA: TGCGCCAGCAGCAGGGCGGGAGGCTCCTACAATGAGCAGTTCTTC.

The chain joins TRBV29-1 to TRBJ2-5; 7 nucleotides match TRBD1. The V gene end was trimmed by 4 bases and the J gene end by 2 bases; junction bases not matched to a gene: 4. Germline-derived CDR1 and CDR2 are SQVTM and ANQGSEA. The CDR3 loop spans 13 amino acids. DNA of the CDR3: TGCAGCGTTGTAGGGGGCAGACAAGAGACCCAGTACTTC. This gives the protein CSVVGGRQETQYF.

The chain recombines TRBV27 with TRBJ2-1, with 7 bases that match TRBD2. J was trimmed by 8 bases and V by 10 bases; bases with no gene match: 17. This CDR3 is 15 amino acids long. CDR1 and CDR2 from the germline V gene are MNHEY and SMNVEV (reference sequence). CDR3 nucleotide sequence: TGTGCCACCGGTATTACGGGAGGAGGCGGGTATGAGCAGTTCTTC. Translated, it gives CATGITGGGGYEQFF.

This chain joins TRBV14 and TRBJ2-7, with D hard to call. V shed 4 bases and J shed 5 bases, with 15 bases lying between them. Germline CDR1 SGHDN, CDR2 FVKESK. This CDR3 has 14 residues. The CDR3 protein is CASSPSRTYDEQYF. The DNA for the CDR3 is TGTGCCAGCAGCCCGTCCCGTACTTACGACGAGCAGTACTTC.